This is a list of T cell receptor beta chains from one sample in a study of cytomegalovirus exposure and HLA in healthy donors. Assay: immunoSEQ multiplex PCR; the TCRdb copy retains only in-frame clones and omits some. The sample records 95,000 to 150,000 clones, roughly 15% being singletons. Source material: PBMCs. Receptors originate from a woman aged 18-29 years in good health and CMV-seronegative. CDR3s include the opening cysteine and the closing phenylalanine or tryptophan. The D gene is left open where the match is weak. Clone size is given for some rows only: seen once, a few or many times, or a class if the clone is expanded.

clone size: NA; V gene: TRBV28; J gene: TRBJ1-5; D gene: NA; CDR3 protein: CASSLGRERTANQPQHF; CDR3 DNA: TGTGCCAGCAGTTTGGGGAGGGAACGAACGGCCAATCAGCCCCAGCATTTT
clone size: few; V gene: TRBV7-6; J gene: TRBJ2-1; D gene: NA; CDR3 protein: CASSLSGQHNEQFF; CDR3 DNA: TGTGCCAGCAGCTTAAGTGGACAGCACAATGAGCAGTTCTTC
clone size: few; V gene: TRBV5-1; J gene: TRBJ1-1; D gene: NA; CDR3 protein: CASKSQGSGTEAFF; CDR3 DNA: TGCGCCAGCAAGAGTCAGGGGTCGGGCACTGAAGCTTTCTTT
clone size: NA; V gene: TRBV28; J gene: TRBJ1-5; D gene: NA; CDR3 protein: CASSPQSWGDYQPQHF; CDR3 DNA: TGTGCCAGCAGCCCTCAAAGCTGGGGAGACTATCAGCCCCAGCATTTT
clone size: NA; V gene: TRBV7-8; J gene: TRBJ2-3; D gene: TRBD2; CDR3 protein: CASSLGGSGSTDTQYF; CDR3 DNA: TGTGCCAGCAGCTTAGGAGGTAGCGGGAGTACGGATACGCAGTATTTT
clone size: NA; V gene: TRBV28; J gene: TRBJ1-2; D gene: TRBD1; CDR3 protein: CASSFPDRDRTF; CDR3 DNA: TGTGCCAGCAGTTTTCCGGACAGGGATAGGACCTTC
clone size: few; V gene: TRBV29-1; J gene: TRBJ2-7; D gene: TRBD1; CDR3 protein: CSVVVGTGGYEQYF; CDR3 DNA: TGCAGCGTTGTAGTAGGGACAGGGGGTTACGAGCAGTACTTC
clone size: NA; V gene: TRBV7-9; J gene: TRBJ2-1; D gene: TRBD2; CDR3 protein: CASSSSGRALDNEQFF; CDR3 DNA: TGTGCCAGCAGCTCTAGCGGGAGGGCCCTCGACAATGAGCAGTTCTTC
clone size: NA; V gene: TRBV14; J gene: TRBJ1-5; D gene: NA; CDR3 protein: CASSPRRVHSNQPQHF; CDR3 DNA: TGTGCCAGCAGCCCCCGGCGGGTACATAGCAATCAGCCCCAGCATTTT
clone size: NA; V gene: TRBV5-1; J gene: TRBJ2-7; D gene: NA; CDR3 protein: CASSLGTYEQYF; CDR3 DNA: TGCGCCAGCAGCTTGGGTACCTACGAGCAGTACTTC
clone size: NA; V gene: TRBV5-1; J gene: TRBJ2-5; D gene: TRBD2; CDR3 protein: CASRLGGAVETQYF; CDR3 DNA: TGCGCCAGCCGCCTCGGGGGGGCCGTAGAGACCCAGTACTTC
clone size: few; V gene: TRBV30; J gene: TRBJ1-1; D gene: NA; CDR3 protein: CAWTKGGTEAFF; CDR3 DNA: TGTGCCTGGACTAAAGGGGGCACTGAAGCTTTCTTT
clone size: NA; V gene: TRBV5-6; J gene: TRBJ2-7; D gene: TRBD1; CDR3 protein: CASSFDRAHEQYF; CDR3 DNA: TGTGCCAGCAGCTTCGACAGGGCCCACGAGCAGTACTTC
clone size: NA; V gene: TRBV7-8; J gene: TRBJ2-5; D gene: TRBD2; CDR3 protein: CAASGDTSGALIEETQYF; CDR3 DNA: TGTGCAGCAAGTGGTGATACTAGCGGGGCCCTAATAGAGGAGACCCAGTACTTC
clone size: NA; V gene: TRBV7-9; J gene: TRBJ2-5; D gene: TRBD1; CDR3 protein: CASSYSDRDVETQYF; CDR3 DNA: TGTGCCAGCAGCTACTCGGACAGGGATGTAGAGACCCAGTACTTC
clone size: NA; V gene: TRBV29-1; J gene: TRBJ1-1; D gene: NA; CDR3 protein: CREVVTEAFF; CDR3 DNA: TGCAGAGAAGTAGTCACTGAAGCTTTCTTT
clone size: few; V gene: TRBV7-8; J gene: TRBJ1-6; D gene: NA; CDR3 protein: CASSLVTGFLNSPLHF; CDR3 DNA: TGTGCCAGCAGCTTAGTAACAGGGTTTCTTAATTCACCCCTCCACTTT
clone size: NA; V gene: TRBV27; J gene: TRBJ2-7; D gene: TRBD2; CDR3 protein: CASSFVAGVGYEQYF; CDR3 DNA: TGTGCCAGCAGTTTTGTGGCGGGAGTGGGGTACGAGCAGTACTTC
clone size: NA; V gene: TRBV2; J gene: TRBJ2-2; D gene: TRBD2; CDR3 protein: CASRSLAGNTGELFF; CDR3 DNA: TGTGCCAGCAGGAGTCTAGCGGGTAACACCGGGGAGCTGTTTTTT
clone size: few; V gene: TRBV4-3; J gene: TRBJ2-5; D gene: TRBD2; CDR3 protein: CASSREVRETQYF; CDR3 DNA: TGCGCCAGCAGTCGGGAGGTGAGGGAGACCCAGTACTTC
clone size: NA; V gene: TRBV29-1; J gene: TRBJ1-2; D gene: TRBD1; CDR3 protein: CSVGTGNDGYTF; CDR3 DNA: TGCAGCGTGGGGACAGGGAATGACGGCTACACCTTC
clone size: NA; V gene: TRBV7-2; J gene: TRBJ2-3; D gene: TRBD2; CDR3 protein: CASSQGLAGGTDTQYF; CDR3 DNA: TGTGCCAGCAGCCAAGGACTAGCGGGGGGCACAGATACGCAGTATTTT
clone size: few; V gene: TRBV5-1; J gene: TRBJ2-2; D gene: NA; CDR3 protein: CASSFVAAGTGELFF; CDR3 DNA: TGCGCCAGCAGCTTCGTCGCGGCGGGGACCGGGGAGCTGTTTTTT
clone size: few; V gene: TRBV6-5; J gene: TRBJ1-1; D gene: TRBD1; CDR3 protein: CASSWDRGGEAFF; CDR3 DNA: TGTGCCAGCAGTTGGGACAGGGGGGGTGAAGCTTTCTTT
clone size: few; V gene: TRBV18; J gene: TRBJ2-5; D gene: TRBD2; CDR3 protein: CASSPSGMEETQYF; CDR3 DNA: TGTGCCAGCTCACCTAGCGGGATGGAAGAGACCCAGTACTTC
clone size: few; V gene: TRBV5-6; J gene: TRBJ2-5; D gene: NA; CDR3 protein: CASARGGETQYF; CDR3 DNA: TGTGCCAGCGCAAGGGGAGGAGAGACCCAGTACTTC
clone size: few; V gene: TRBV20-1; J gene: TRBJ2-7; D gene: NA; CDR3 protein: CSARPPGEQYF; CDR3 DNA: TGCAGTGCTAGACCCCCGGGGGAGCAGTACTTC
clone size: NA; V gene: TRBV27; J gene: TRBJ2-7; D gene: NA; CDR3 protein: CASSQTPTYEQYF; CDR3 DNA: TGTGCCAGCAGTCAGACACCTACCTACGAGCAGTACTTC
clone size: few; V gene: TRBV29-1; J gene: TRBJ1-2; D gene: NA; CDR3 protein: CSVGRQDGYTF; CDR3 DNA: TGCAGCGTTGGCAGACAGGATGGCTACACCTTC
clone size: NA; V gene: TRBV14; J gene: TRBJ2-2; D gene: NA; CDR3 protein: CASSPRGPGTGELFF; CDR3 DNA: TGTGCCAGCAGCCCCAGAGGGCCTGGCACCGGGGAGCTGTTTTTT
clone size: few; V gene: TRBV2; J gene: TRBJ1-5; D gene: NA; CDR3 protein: CASSDFDSQAYSNQPQHF; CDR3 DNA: TGTGCCAGCAGTGATTTCGACAGCCAAGCCTATAGCAATCAGCCCCAGCATTTT